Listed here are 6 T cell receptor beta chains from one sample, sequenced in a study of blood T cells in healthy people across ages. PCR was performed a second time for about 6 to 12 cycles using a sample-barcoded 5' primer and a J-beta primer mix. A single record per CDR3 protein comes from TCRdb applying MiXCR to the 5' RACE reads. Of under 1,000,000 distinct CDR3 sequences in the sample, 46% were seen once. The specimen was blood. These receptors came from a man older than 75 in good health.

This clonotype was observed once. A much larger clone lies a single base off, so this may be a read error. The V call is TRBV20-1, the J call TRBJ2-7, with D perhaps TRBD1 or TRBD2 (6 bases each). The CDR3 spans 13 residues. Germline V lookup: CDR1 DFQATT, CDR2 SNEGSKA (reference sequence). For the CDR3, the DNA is TGCAGTGCTAGAGACGGGGGCTCCTACAAGCAGTACTTC. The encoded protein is CSARDGGSYKQYF.

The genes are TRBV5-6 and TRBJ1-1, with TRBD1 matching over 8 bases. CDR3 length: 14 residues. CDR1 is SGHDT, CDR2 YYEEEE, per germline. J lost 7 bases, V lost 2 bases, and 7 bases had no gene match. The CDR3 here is CASSLMGQENEAFF. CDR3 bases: TGTGCCAGCAGCTTAATGGGACAGGAAAATGAAGCTTTCTTT.

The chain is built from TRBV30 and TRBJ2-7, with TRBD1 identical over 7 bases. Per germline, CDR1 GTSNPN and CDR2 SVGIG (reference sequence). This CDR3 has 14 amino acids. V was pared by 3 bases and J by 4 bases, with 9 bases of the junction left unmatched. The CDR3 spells CAWSAGTEIYEQYF. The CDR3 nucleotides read TGTGCCTGGAGCGCCGGGACAGAGATTTACGAGCAGTACTTC. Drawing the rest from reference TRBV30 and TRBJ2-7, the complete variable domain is SQTIHQWPATLVQPVGSPLSLECTVEGTSNPNLYWYRQAAGRGLQLLFYSVGIGQISSEVPQNLSASRPQDRQFILSSKKLLLSDSGFYLCAWSAGTEIYEQYFGPGTRLTVT.

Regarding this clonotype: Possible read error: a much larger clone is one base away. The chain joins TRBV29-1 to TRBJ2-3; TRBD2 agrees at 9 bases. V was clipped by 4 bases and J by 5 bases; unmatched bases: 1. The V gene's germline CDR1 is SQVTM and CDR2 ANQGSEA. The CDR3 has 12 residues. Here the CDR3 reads CSVGAGGDTQYF. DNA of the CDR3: TGCAGCGTTGGAGCGGGAGGAGATACGCAGTATTTT.

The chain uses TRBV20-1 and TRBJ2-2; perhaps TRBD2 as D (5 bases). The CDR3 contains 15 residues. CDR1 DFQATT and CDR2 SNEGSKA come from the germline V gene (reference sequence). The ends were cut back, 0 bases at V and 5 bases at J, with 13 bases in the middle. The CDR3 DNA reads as TGCAGTGCTAGAGATCCGAGGGAAGGTACCGGGGAGCTGTTTTTT. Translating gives CSARDPREGTGELFF.

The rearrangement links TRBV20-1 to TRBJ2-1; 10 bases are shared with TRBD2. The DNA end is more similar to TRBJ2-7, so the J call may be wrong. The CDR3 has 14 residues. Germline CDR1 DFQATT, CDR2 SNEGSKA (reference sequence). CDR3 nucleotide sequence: TGCAGTGCTACCCAGCGGGAGGGCCTGAATGAGCAGTACTTC. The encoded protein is CSATQREGLNEQYF.